A selection of T cell receptor beta chains follows, all from one sample in a study of Graves' ophthalmopathy and Graves' hyperthyroidism. TCRdb reprocessed the multiplex PCR reads with MiXCR, giving one entry per CDR3 protein. The data contain 210,000 or so distinct CDR3 sequences, 25% to 30% of them singletons. The sequenced material came from peripheral blood. The source is a man over 45 with Graves' ophthalmopathy. Both conserved end residues are part of each CDR3. Each record gives: V gene, J gene, CDR3 protein.

>TRBV12-3/TRBV12-4|TRBJ2-7
CASSLIPYGEQYF
>TRBV28|TRBJ1-3
CASSFGRDSGNTIYF
>TRBV20-1|TRBJ2-7
CSARDRGNPYEQYF
>TRBV2|TRBJ1-5
CASRVDRDSNQPQHF
>TRBV28|TRBJ1-2
CASRSMGRPGYTF
>TRBV6-6|TRBJ1-2
CASSSLTTGGNYGYTF
>TRBV25-1|TRBJ2-4
CASSASYVGDIQYF
>TRBV6-1|TRBJ1-2
CASSETRDRHYGYTF
>TRBV20-1|TRBJ2-2
CSAGTPNTGELFF
>TRBV7-2|TRBJ2-7
CASSFPGVDEQYF
>TRBV13|TRBJ2-7
CASTSTKDISYEQYF
>TRBV20-1|TRBJ2-5
CSARSGGNRETQYF
>TRBV7-9|TRBJ2-7
CASRGGQGREQYF
>TRBV6-1|TRBJ1-6
CASSEEEGWAPLHF
>TRBV12-3/TRBV12-4|TRBJ1-5
CASSRQGLDQPQHF
>TRBV12-3/TRBV12-4|TRBJ1-2
CASTGVGSDYGYTF
>TRBV15|TRBJ2-7
CATSSGRTSYEQYF
>TRBV20-1|TRBJ2-4
CSARAPDLAKNIQYF
>TRBV10-3|TRBJ2-7
CAITGTGSVDEQYF
>TRBV6-1|TRBJ1-5
CASVKDFYSNQPQHF
>TRBV20-1|TRBJ2-7
CSARAGGTSDREIGYEQYF
>TRBV6-2/TRBV6-3|TRBJ1-5
CASSYGRNQPQHF
>TRBV27|TRBJ1-2
CASSPLGQGGGGYTF
>TRBV28|TRBJ2-7
CASTPTGRYEQYF
>TRBV9|TRBJ2-7
CASSVRQAYEQYF
>TRBV19|TRBJ1-5
CASSITGDRYNQPQHF
>TRBV28|TRBJ2-7
CASQPRRQGAYEQYF
>TRBV28|TRBJ1-2
CASVQAYRIYGYTF
>TRBV14|TRBJ1-1
CASSQRTTLSTEAFF
>TRBV11-1|TRBJ1-1
CASSAPQITRPDTEAFF
>TRBV6-2/TRBV6-3|TRBJ2-7
CASSRGGGPYEQYF
>TRBV10-3|TRBJ1-1
CAIGQGNLGAFF
>TRBV7-9|TRBJ2-7
CASSLARAVGEQYF
>TRBV6-2/TRBV6-3|TRBJ2-7
CASTWTAKAYEQYF
>TRBV19|TRBJ2-5
CASSPTTSGQETQYF
>TRBV6-1|TRBJ1-1
CASIPTGARNTEAFF
>TRBV28|TRBJ2-7
CASSLLHDPEQYF
>TRBV15|TRBJ2-7
CATSRDEESWYEQYF
>TRBV7-9|TRBJ2-5
CASSWDRGGRETQYF
>TRBV28|TRBJ1-5
CASSPSLGHSSQHF
>TRBV29-1|TRBJ2-5
CSVALELETQYF
>TRBV28|TRBJ1-6
CASSYPTDNSPLHF
>TRBV15|TRBJ1-2
CATLGREKGYTF
>TRBV4-1|TRBJ2-2
CASSHGTSGFRRSTGELFF
>TRBV20-1|TRBJ2-3
CSAEASGTDTQYF
>TRBV7-6|TRBJ2-5
CASSLVSGEETQYF
>TRBV28|TRBJ1-2
CASSGGTEFNYGYTF
>TRBV28|TRBJ2-7
CASSLTDSSSYEQYF
>TRBV20-1|TRBJ1-1
CSAPRGSTEAFF
>TRBV20-1|TRBJ2-5
CSARISGSQETQYF